This T cell receptor beta chain was recorded in a study of metastatic and nonmetastatic thyroid tumors. Study as a whole: Across blood and tumor or nodule tissue, repertoires from malignant and benign thyroid patients were compared with one another. Broader study findings: For both blood and tumor, malignant thyroid tumors reportedly showed significantly higher TCR beta diversity than benign nodules did.

V shed 6 bases, J shed 6 bases, and the junction held 4 bases outside the gene matches. The CDR3 contains 15 residues. In germline, CDR1 is SGHNT, CDR2 YENEEA. This clone was seen repeatedly, ten times or more. Its antigen is unidentified. Authors' analysis steps: Researchers built a distant-metastasis classifier for papillary thyroid cancer that drew on CDR3 differences across clinicopathological groups. TCRdb re-analyzed the PCR reads using MiXCR. For this entry, the V and J calls and clone size follow TCRdb and not the study's own pipeline. The sample lists fewer than 25,000 clones; about a sixth were seen once. None of the patients had undergone any treatment ahead of thyroid surgery.

This receptor was obtained from a male donor with papillary thyroid cancer or a benign thyroid nodule (not recorded which). Some clones in this sample may be carry-over from other donors' samples. Source material: blood. The J gene is TRBJ2-2, the V gene TRBV11-3; 13 bases are shared with TRBD2. The CDR3 DNA reads as TGTGCCAGCAGGTGGACTAGCGGGAGTGCCGGGGAGCTGTTTTTT. As protein: CASRWTSGSAGELFF.